This is a list of T cell receptor beta chains from one sample in a study of patients and donors after allogeneic stem cell transplantation. MiXCR, applied by TCRdb to the RT-PCR reads, yields one record per CDR3 protein. Of about 57,000 distinct CDR3 sequences in the sample, less than 15% were seen once. Sequenced: blood, either unsorted or a sorted T cell fraction (not recorded which). The source of these receptors is a human donor who was either an allogeneic HSCT recipient or a stem cell or donor lymphocyte infusion donor (not recorded which). It is not recorded whose cells these are; they may come from a transplant donor. The CDR3 runs from the conserved cysteine through the conserved F or W. A D gene is named only where the DNA matches it firmly. Rows give clone size only sometimes, using once, few, many, or a class for an expanded clone.

d_call: -
v_call: TRBV12-3/TRBV12-4
j_call: TRBJ2-7
clone_size: -
cdr3_aa: CASSLGQKVRFEQYF
cdr3_nt: TGTGCCAGCAGTTTAGGGCAAAAAGTACGTTTCGAGCAGTACTTC

d_call: TRBD2
v_call: TRBV29-1
j_call: TRBJ2-7
clone_size: -
cdr3_aa: CSALAGEQYF
cdr3_nt: TGCAGCGCCTTAGCGGGCGAGCAGTACTTC

d_call: -
v_call: TRBV29-1
j_call: TRBJ1-4
clone_size: many
cdr3_aa: CSVPLEGSVEKLFF
cdr3_nt: TGCAGCGTTCCACTGGAGGGTTCCGTTGAAAAACTGTTTTTT

d_call: TRBD2
v_call: TRBV7-9
j_call: TRBJ2-3
clone_size: few
cdr3_aa: CASSLTPGLADTDTQYF
cdr3_nt: TGTGCCAGCAGCTTAACCCCGGGACTAGCGGACACAGATACGCAGTATTTT

d_call: TRBD2
v_call: TRBV20-1
j_call: TRBJ2-1
clone_size: many
cdr3_aa: CSARGAGEVNEQFF
cdr3_nt: TGCAGTGCTAGAGGCGCGGGAGAGGTCAATGAGCAGTTCTTC

d_call: -
v_call: TRBV15
j_call: TRBJ2-7
clone_size: -
cdr3_aa: CATSRDRDSTSSYEQYF
cdr3_nt: TGTGCCACCAGCAGAGATCGAGACAGCACTAGCTCCTACGAGCAGTACTTC

d_call: TRBD2
v_call: TRBV18
j_call: TRBJ2-1
clone_size: -
cdr3_aa: CASSPSRLAGANEQFF
cdr3_nt: TGTGCCAGCTCACCCTCTCGACTAGCGGGAGCCAATGAGCAGTTCTTC

d_call: -
v_call: TRBV7-6
j_call: TRBJ2-7
clone_size: -
cdr3_aa: CASSLYGPTVGGEQYF
cdr3_nt: TGTGCCAGCAGCTTATACGGTCCTACAGTGGGTGGCGAGCAGTACTTC

d_call: -
v_call: TRBV12-3/TRBV12-4
j_call: TRBJ1-2
clone_size: few
cdr3_aa: CASSPVPRDYGYTF
cdr3_nt: TGTGCCAGCAGCCCGGTGCCTAGGGACTATGGCTACACCTTC

d_call: -
v_call: TRBV25-1
j_call: TRBJ1-1
clone_size: -
cdr3_aa: CASRTALNTEAFF
cdr3_nt: TGTGCCAGCAGGACAGCACTGAACACTGAAGCTTTCTTT

d_call: -
v_call: TRBV25-1
j_call: TRBJ2-3
clone_size: few
cdr3_aa: CASSEFRGKDTQYF
cdr3_nt: TGTGCCAGCAGTGAATTCAGGGGTAAAGATACGCAGTATTTT

d_call: TRBD1
v_call: TRBV6-5
j_call: TRBJ1-1
clone_size: many
cdr3_aa: CASSLTGGEVWWMNTEAFF
cdr3_nt: TGTGCCAGCAGCTTGACAGGGGGCGAGGTTTGGTGGATGAACACTGAAGCTTTCTTT

d_call: TRBD1
v_call: TRBV12-3/TRBV12-4
j_call: TRBJ1-5
clone_size: many
cdr3_aa: CASSMGQGIQPQHF
cdr3_nt: TGTGCCAGCAGTATGGGACAGGGGATCCAGCCCCAGCATTTT

d_call: -
v_call: TRBV27
j_call: TRBJ2-7
clone_size: -
cdr3_aa: CASSLRGTVYEQYF
cdr3_nt: TGTGCCAGCAGTTTACGAGGCACGGTCTACGAGCAGTACTTC

d_call: TRBD2
v_call: TRBV29-1
j_call: TRBJ2-7
clone_size: many
cdr3_aa: CSVEAGARYEQYF
cdr3_nt: TGCAGCGTGGAAGCGGGAGCAAGATACGAGCAGTACTTC

d_call: TRBD2
v_call: TRBV20-1
j_call: TRBJ2-7
clone_size: -
cdr3_aa: CSARGGTTDYEQYF
cdr3_nt: TGCAGTGCCCGGGGGGGGACGACTGACTACGAGCAGTACTTC

d_call: TRBD2
v_call: TRBV6-6
j_call: TRBJ2-3
clone_size: -
cdr3_aa: CAISLAGEDTQYF
cdr3_nt: TGTGCCATTTCACTAGCGGGGGAGGATACGCAGTATTTT

d_call: -
v_call: TRBV10-3
j_call: TRBJ2-7
clone_size: few
cdr3_aa: CAISEAELYEQYF
cdr3_nt: TGTGCCATCAGTGAGGCGGAGCTTTACGAGCAGTACTTC

d_call: -
v_call: TRBV19
j_call: TRBJ2-7
clone_size: few
cdr3_aa: CASSQAQNYEQYF
cdr3_nt: TGTGCCAGTAGTCAAGCGCAAAACTACGAGCAGTACTTC

d_call: -
v_call: TRBV30
j_call: TRBJ1-5
clone_size: many
cdr3_aa: CAWSGDYSNQPQHF
cdr3_nt: TGTGCCTGGAGTGGGGATTATAGCAATCAGCCCCAGCATTTT

d_call: TRBD2
v_call: TRBV20-1
j_call: TRBJ2-1
clone_size: -
cdr3_aa: CSARTKLAHHSYNEQFF
cdr3_nt: TGCAGTGCTCGAACAAAACTAGCGCATCACTCCTACAATGAGCAGTTCTTC

d_call: -
v_call: TRBV4-2
j_call: TRBJ1-2
clone_size: few
cdr3_aa: CASSQEWADDYGYTF
cdr3_nt: TGTGCCAGCAGCCAGGAATGGGCGGACGACTATGGCTACACCTTC

d_call: -
v_call: TRBV27
j_call: TRBJ1-1
clone_size: many
cdr3_aa: CASSFPGENEAFF
cdr3_nt: TGTGCCAGCAGTTTCCCAGGGGAGAATGAAGCTTTCTTT

d_call: -
v_call: TRBV29-1
j_call: TRBJ1-3
clone_size: many
cdr3_aa: CSVLPFGGQSGNTIYF
cdr3_nt: TGCAGCGTGTTACCCTTTGGGGGGCAATCTGGAAACACCATATATTTT

d_call: -
v_call: TRBV29-1
j_call: TRBJ1-1
clone_size: many
cdr3_aa: CSVVDGNTEAFF
cdr3_nt: TGCAGCGTTGTCGACGGAAACACTGAAGCTTTCTTT

d_call: TRBD1
v_call: TRBV24-1
j_call: TRBJ2-1
clone_size: -
cdr3_aa: CATGGQGYNEQFF
cdr3_nt: TGTGCCACGGGGGGACAGGGTTACAATGAGCAGTTCTTC

d_call: TRBD2
v_call: TRBV5-6
j_call: TRBJ2-1
clone_size: few
cdr3_aa: CASSRRGLAANNEQFF
cdr3_nt: TGTGCCAGCAGCCGACGTGGACTAGCGGCTAACAATGAGCAGTTCTTC

d_call: -
v_call: TRBV4-2
j_call: TRBJ1-3
clone_size: many
cdr3_aa: CASSQDLSYSGNTIYF
cdr3_nt: TGTGCCAGCAGCCAAGATCTATCGTACTCTGGAAACACCATATATTTT

d_call: -
v_call: TRBV5-1
j_call: TRBJ1-4
clone_size: -
cdr3_aa: CASSPQRVGPQKLFF
cdr3_nt: TGCGCCAGCAGCCCCCAGCGCGTAGGGCCACAAAAACTGTTTTTT

d_call: -
v_call: TRBV20-1
j_call: TRBJ1-2
clone_size: many
cdr3_aa: CSARDEGRSRYTF
cdr3_nt: TGCAGTGCTAGAGATGAGGGGAGGAGCCGCTACACCTTC

d_call: -
v_call: TRBV12-3/TRBV12-4
j_call: TRBJ2-3
clone_size: few
cdr3_aa: CASSFAVGGTDTQYF
cdr3_nt: TGTGCCAGCAGTTTCGCCGTGGGAGGCACAGATACGCAGTATTTT

d_call: TRBD2
v_call: TRBV29-1
j_call: TRBJ2-3
clone_size: few
cdr3_aa: CSVGTLAGPTQYF
cdr3_nt: TGCAGCGTTGGGACACTAGCGGGACCTACGCAGTATTTT

d_call: -
v_call: TRBV5-6
j_call: TRBJ1-3
clone_size: many
cdr3_aa: CASSPTTVLSGNTIYF
cdr3_nt: TGTGCCAGCAGTCCGACGACAGTCCTCTCTGGAAACACCATATATTTT

d_call: -
v_call: TRBV19
j_call: TRBJ1-5
clone_size: few
cdr3_aa: CASSILSQASPTGNQPQHF
cdr3_nt: TGTGCCAGTAGTATATTATCACAGGCCTCCCCGACGGGCAATCAGCCCCAGCATTTT

d_call: TRBD2
v_call: TRBV4-2
j_call: TRBJ2-1
clone_size: -
cdr3_aa: CASSQEASGINEQFF
cdr3_nt: TGTGCCAGCAGCCAAGAGGCTAGCGGGATAAATGAGCAGTTCTTC

d_call: -
v_call: TRBV5-1
j_call: TRBJ1-1
clone_size: many
cdr3_aa: CASSLYTGGQAEAFF
cdr3_nt: TGCGCCAGCAGCCTGTATACAGGTGGTCAAGCTGAAGCTTTCTTT

d_call: -
v_call: TRBV20-1
j_call: TRBJ2-7
clone_size: -
cdr3_aa: CSAEGGVSRYEQYF
cdr3_nt: TGCAGTGCCGAAGGGGGGGTAAGCCGCTACGAGCAGTACTTC

d_call: TRBD1
v_call: TRBV24-1
j_call: TRBJ2-1
clone_size: many
cdr3_aa: CATSDNSPGQKQFF
cdr3_nt: TGTGCCACCAGTGACAACTCACCGGGACAGAAGCAGTTCTTC

d_call: -
v_call: TRBV29-1
j_call: TRBJ1-2
clone_size: -
cdr3_aa: CSTSGLGEGYTF
cdr3_nt: TGCAGCACTTCTGGACTGGGTGAAGGCTACACCTTC

d_call: -
v_call: TRBV24-1
j_call: TRBJ1-5
clone_size: many
cdr3_aa: CATSDRKVSNQPQHF
cdr3_nt: TGTGCCACCAGTGACAGGAAGGTGAGCAATCAGCCCCAGCATTTT

d_call: -
v_call: TRBV12-3/TRBV12-4
j_call: TRBJ1-4
clone_size: -
cdr3_aa: CASSLLDRPGTENEKLFF
cdr3_nt: TGTGCCAGCAGTTTATTAGATCGGCCCGGGACGGAGAATGAAAAACTGTTTTTT

d_call: -
v_call: TRBV5-1
j_call: TRBJ2-1
clone_size: -
cdr3_aa: CASSGIQGRGYEQFF
cdr3_nt: TGCGCCAGCAGCGGAATCCAGGGTCGGGGCTATGAGCAGTTCTTC

d_call: -
v_call: TRBV7-9
j_call: TRBJ1-2
clone_size: few
cdr3_aa: CASSLLNREDWDGYTF
cdr3_nt: TGTGCCAGCAGCTTACTTAACAGGGAAGACTGGGATGGCTACACCTTC

d_call: TRBD1
v_call: TRBV5-1
j_call: TRBJ1-2
clone_size: many
cdr3_aa: CASSSGQGATGYTF
cdr3_nt: TGCGCCAGCAGCTCCGGACAGGGGGCAACTGGCTACACCTTC